Below, 32 T cell receptor beta chains from the same sample are listed, as sequenced in a study of shared clonotypes between healthy human individuals. The assay was immunoSEQ multiplex PCR, and TCRdb's table has in-frame clones only and misses some. This table holds 2 million to 2.5 million clones, around 92% found once. Sequencing used naive CD4+ T cells from PBMCs. As to subset: CD45RA+ positively selected. These receptors were taken from a man aged 18 to 29 in good health. Some clones in this sample may be carry-over from other donors' samples.

The chain is built from TRBV5-8 and TRBJ1-2, with TRBD1 identical over 9 bases. The CDR3 covers 17 residues. Germline CDR1 SGHTS, CDR2 YDEGEE. V lost 1 base and J lost 6; bases outside the gene matches: 13. CDR3 residues: CASSLSQGGQGANGYTF. In DNA, the CDR3 is TGTGCCAGCAGCTTGTCCCAAGGGGGACAGGGCGCAAATGGCTACACCTTC.

The rearrangement uses TRBV28 and TRBJ1-2, with TRBD1 matching over 7 bases. The CDR3 has 15 amino acids. J lost 8 bases, V lost 5 bases, and 14 bases had no gene match. Germline-derived CDR1 and CDR2 are MDHEN and SYDVKM. CDR3 nucleotide sequence: TGTGCCAGCAGTCCCCCCCGACACAGGGGCGAGGGCTACACCTTC. Translated, it gives CASSPPRHRGEGYTF.

This chain joins TRBV7-6 and TRBJ1-1, with D perhaps TRBD1 (5 bases). The length of the CDR3 is 14 residues. The V gene lost 2 bases and the J gene lost 1 base, with 8 bases spanning the gap. Germline CDR1 reads SGHVS; CDR2 reads FNYEAQ. CDR3 in DNA: TGTGCCAGCAGCTTATCGGGACCGAACACTGAAGCTTTCTTT. The encoded protein is CASSLSGPNTEAFF.

The V gene is TRBV27, the J gene TRBJ2-7, with 8 bases identical to TRBD2. Germline trimming cut 4 bases from V and 4 bases from J; bases unmatched to any gene: 6. The germline V gene encodes CDR1 MNHEY and CDR2 SMNVEV (reference sequence). The CDR3 has 14 amino acids. This CDR3 is CASSSGLASYEQYF. As DNA, the CDR3 is TGTGCCAGCAGTTCCGGACTAGCTTCGTACGAGCAGTACTTC.

The chain couples TRBV7-2 to TRBJ1-4; TRBD1 agrees at 7 bases. V lost 1 base, J lost 7 bases, and 6 bases stayed unmatched. The CDR3 runs to 15 residues. Germline CDR1 is SGHTA and CDR2 is FQGNSA. The CDR3 sequence: CASSLGRQGGEKLFF. CDR3 bases: TGTGCCAGCAGCTTAGGGAGACAGGGCGGTGAAAAACTGTTTTTT.

In its sample, this clone was seen once. The chain joins TRBV4-2 to TRBJ2-1, with D uncertain. Trimming took 3 bases from V and 4 from J, leaving 13 bases between them. Germline assignment: CDR1 LGHNA and CDR2 YNFKEQ. CDR3 length: 15 amino acids. CDR3 in amino acids: CASSQDRRPYNEQFF. CDR3 coding DNA: TGTGCCAGCAGCCAGGACCGGCGCCCGTACAATGAGCAGTTCTTC.

The chain uses TRBV10-1 and TRBJ2-7; a possible D gene is TRBD2 (6 bases). The V gene's germline CDR1 is WNHNN and CDR2 SYGVQD (reference sequence). V gave up 2 bases and J gave up 0 bases, with 8 bases separating them. This CDR3 has 14 amino acids. CDR3 in amino acids: CASSEQRASYEQYF. In nucleotides, the CDR3 is TGCGCCAGCAGTGAGCAGCGGGCCTCCTACGAGCAGTACTTC.

The gene calls are TRBV5-1 and TRBJ1-6, with TRBD1 as a possible D gene (5 bases). Germline V gene sequence: CDR1 SGHRS, CDR2 YFSETQ. This CDR3 is built from 14 residues. V dropped 0 bases and J dropped 9 bases, with 10 bases sitting between them. This CDR3 is CASSLGGAGSPLHF. The DNA of the CDR3 is TGCGCCAGCAGCTTGGGAGGGGCAGGTTCACCCCTCCACTTT. Full variable domain (missing parts from reference TRBV5-1 and TRBJ1-6): KAGVTQTPRYLIKTRGQQVTLSCSPISGHRSVSWYQQTPGQGLQFLFEYFSETQRNKGNFPGRFSGRQFSNSRSEMNVSTLELGDSALYLCASSLGGAGSPLHFGNGTRLTVT.

The V gene is TRBV27, the J gene TRBJ2-5; possibly TRBD1 or TRBD2 for D (6 bases each). The CDR3 consists of 16 residues. Germline V lookup: CDR1 MNHEY, CDR2 SMNVEV (reference sequence). V dropped 3 bases and J dropped 4 bases, with 18 bases sitting between them. CDR3 loop: CASSFIGRGLPETQYF. CDR3 nucleotide sequence: TGTGCCAGCAGTTTCATCGGCCGGGGGCTTCCAGAGACCCAGTACTTC.

The chain uses TRBV13 and TRBJ2-2, with D perhaps being TRBD1 or TRBD2 (6 bases each). Per germline, CDR1 PRHDT and CDR2 FYEKMQ (reference sequence). The CDR3 contains 17 residues. The germline V and J ends were trimmed by 5 bases and 3 bases, with 19 bases remaining between them. The CDR3 region has the DNA TGTGCCAGCAGCCTCTTCGTGGGGGGCAGGGACACCGGGGAGCTGTTTTTT. This gives the protein CASSLFVGGRDTGELFF.

This chain connects TRBV28 to TRBJ2-5; D is ambiguous. The germline V gene encodes CDR1 MDHEN and CDR2 SYDVKM. The CDR3 length is 13 residues. V was pared by 2 bases and J by 5 bases, with 9 bases between. The CDR3 DNA sequence: TGTGCCAGCAGTTTAAACAGTGGGGAGACCCAGTACTTC. Amino acid sequence: CASSLNSGETQYF.

CDR3 bases: TGTGCCAGCAGTACGGGCGCATACAATGAGCAGTTCTTC. This sequence encodes CASSTGAYNEQFF. The chain is built from TRBV7-3 and TRBJ2-1; no clear D gene. The CDR3 has 13 residues. CDR1 is SGHTA and CDR2 is FQGTGA in the germline V gene. With 6 bases removed from V and 4 bases from J, the gap between germline ends came to 10 bases.

This rearrangement joins TRBV25-1 to TRBJ1-2; D gene ambiguous. V lost 1 base, J lost 4 bases, and 13 bases lay in between. CDR1 and CDR2 (germline): MGHDK, SYGVNS. There are 15 residues in the CDR3. CDR3 amino acids: CASSELGSYFYGYTF. As DNA, the CDR3 is TGTGCCAGCAGTGAATTAGGCAGCTATTTCTATGGCTACACCTTC.

The J gene is TRBJ1-5, the V gene TRBV19; D ambiguous. Germline CDR1 and CDR2: LNHDA and SQIVND (reference sequence). The CDR3 runs 14 residues. V gave up 3 bases and J gave up 7 bases, with 13 bases separating them. CDR3 sequence: CASSILGSGQPQHF. The CDR3, as DNA: TGTGCCAGTAGTATCTTGGGCTCGGGCCAGCCCCAGCATTTT. The variable domain in full, with the rest retrieved from reference TRBV19 and TRBJ1-5, is DGGITQSPKYLFRKEGQNVTLSCEQNLNHDAMYWYRQDPGQGLRLIYYSQIVNDFQKGDIAEGYSVSREKKESFPLTVTSAQKNPTAFYLCASSILGSGQPQHFGDGTRLSIL.

This chain connects TRBV5-1 to TRBJ1-2, with D maybe TRBD1 (6 bases). This CDR3 has 13 residues. CDR1 is SGHRS and CDR2 is YFSETQ in the germline V gene. Trimming pared 2 bases from V and 5 bases from J, leaving 10 bases between. The CDR3 coding sequence is TGCGCCAGCAGCTTACCCGGACAGTATGGCTACACCTTC. Its protein is CASSLPGQYGYTF.

The chain carries TRBV11-2 and TRBJ2-3, with 9 bases that match TRBD2. Germline CDR1 SGHAT, CDR2 FQNNGV. Trimming cost V 7 bases and J 4 bases; bases outside gene matches: 15. CDR3 length: 17 amino acids. The CDR3 loop is CASTPWAGGPGPDTQYF. The CDR3 nucleotides are TGTGCCAGCACCCCATGGGCGGGAGGGCCAGGGCCAGATACGCAGTATTTT.

Note on this clone: The sample carries other DNA sequences with the same CDR3. The chain combines TRBV14 with TRBJ2-5; D may be TRBD1 (5 bases). Trimming stripped 5 bases from V and 2 bases from J, with 9 bases between. Germline assignment: CDR1 SGHDN and CDR2 FVKESK. CDR3 length equals 13 residues. CDR3 in amino acids: CASSRGLQETQYF. Written as DNA, the CDR3 is TGTGCCAGCAGCAGGGGCCTTCAAGAGACCCAGTACTTC.

This rearrangement joins TRBV7-9 to TRBJ1-4, with D tentatively TRBD1 (5 bases). This CDR3 contains 15 residues. The V and J ends lost 7 bases and 0 bases respectively, with 12 bases between them. CDR1 SEHNR and CDR2 FQNEAQ come from the germline V gene (reference sequence). The CDR3 DNA is TGTGCCAGCAACCCCGGGGGATCAACTAATGAAAAACTGTTTTTT. This translates into CASNPGGSTNEKLFF.

The chain recombines TRBV9 with TRBJ2-7, with 9 bases aligning to TRBD1. V was clipped by 8 bases and J by 6 bases; unmatched bases: 9. Germline-derived CDR1 and CDR2 are SGDLS and YYNGEE. The CDR3 runs 13 residues. CDR3 sequence (DNA): TGTGCCAGTAGTAGACAGGGGGAGTCCGAGCAGTACTTC. It is translated as CASSRQGESEQYF.

J is TRBJ1-6 and V is TRBV7-2; D call uncertain. Germline CDR1 is SGHTA and CDR2 is FQGNSA. This CDR3 has 12 residues. V lost 5 bases to trimming and J lost 5 bases, with 4 bases between them. The CDR3 region has the DNA TGTGCCAGCAGCCAAAATAATTCACCCCTCCACTTT. Translation gives CASSQNNSPLHF.

As concerns this clone: At the DNA level, this CDR3 is encoded by other sequences in the same sample as well. The gene calls are TRBV7-2 and TRBJ2-6, with no clear D. Deletions cut 1 base from V and 1 base from J, with 5 bases between. This CDR3 spans 15 amino acids. The V gene's germline CDR1 is SGHTA and CDR2 FQGNSA. The CDR3 sequence is CASSLGVSGANVLTF. The DNA for the CDR3 is TGTGCCAGCAGCTTAGGTGTTTCTGGGGCCAACGTCCTGACTTTC.

The V call is TRBV5-1, the J call TRBJ1-1; D is unclear. V lost 2 bases and J lost 0, with 11 bases in between. This CDR3 has 15 amino acids. Germline V gene sequence: CDR1 SGHRS, CDR2 YFSETQ. DNA for the CDR3: TGCGCCAGCAGCTTTGACGCACCAATGAACACTGAAGCTTTCTTT. Its protein is CASSFDAPMNTEAFF.

The chain combines TRBV11-1 with TRBJ2-7; D ambiguous. CDR3 length equals 13 residues. The germline CDR1 and CDR2 sequences are SGHAT and FQDESV (reference sequence). The V end lost 0 bases, the J end lost 2 bases, and 5 bases lay between the germline ends. CDR3 in DNA: TGTGCCAGCAGCTTAGCGCGCACCTACGAGCAGTACTTC. It translates to CASSLARTYEQYF.

This clone was seen a single time. The chain couples TRBV5-1 to TRBJ2-7; D might be TRBD1 (5 bases). Germline CDR1 reads SGHRS; CDR2 reads YFSETQ. This CDR3 has 15 residues. Trimming shortened V by 0 bases and J by 6 bases, and 16 bases separated the two germline ends. In DNA form, the CDR3 reads TGCGCCAGCAGCTTGGAATTGGGGCAGGGTCGCGAGCAGTACTTC. Its protein is CASSLELGQGREQYF.

The J gene is TRBJ1-1, the V gene TRBV11-2, with D perhaps TRBD1 (5 bases). The germline CDR1 and CDR2 sequences are SGHAT and FQNNGV. The CDR3 consists of 15 residues. Trimming took 0 bases from V and 4 from J, leaving 12 bases between them. The CDR3 DNA is TGTGCCAGCAGCTTAGACAGGGTGAGGAGCACTGAAGCTTTCTTT. This codes for CASSLDRVRSTEAFF.

Of note for this clone: Other DNA sequences in the same sample also yield this CDR3. The rearrangement uses TRBV5-1 and TRBJ2-5; perhaps TRBD2 as D (5 bases). CDR1 is SGHRS and CDR2 is YFSETQ in the germline V gene. The CDR3 consists of 14 residues. Trimming cost V 0 bases and J 0 bases, with 6 bases left between them. The CDR3 bases are TGCGCCAGCAGCTTGGCGGGGTACCAAGAGACCCAGTACTTC. It yields the protein CASSLAGYQETQYF.

The gene calls are TRBV5-5 and TRBJ1-4; D perhaps matches TRBD1 (5 bases). The CDR3 has 16 amino acids. Germline-derived CDR1 and CDR2 are SGHKS and YYEKEE (reference sequence). The V end was cut by 3 bases, the J end by 0 bases, with 12 bases between. The CDR3, as DNA: TGTGCCAGCAGCTGGGCAGGGTTTGCAACTAATGAAAAACTGTTTTTT. This encodes CASSWAGFATNEKLFF.

The J gene is TRBJ2-7, the V gene TRBV10-3; D is unresolved. The germline V gene has CDR1 ENHRY and CDR2 SYGVKD. V was shortened by 3 bases and J by 6 bases, with 9 bases between the two germline ends. The CDR3 loop spans 12 amino acids. The CDR3 reads CAISDRVVEQYF. For the CDR3, the DNA is TGTGCCATCAGTGACCGGGTGGTCGAGCAGTACTTC.

This clone showed up just a few times. The chain links TRBV14 to TRBJ1-1; 8 bases align to TRBD1. The J segment lost 1 base and the V segment lost 4 bases, leaving 8 bases of the junction unmatched. Germline loops: CDR1 SGHDN, CDR2 FVKESK. There are 16 residues in the CDR3. CDR3 sequence reads: CASSLRTGLPNTEAFF. In DNA, the CDR3 is TGTGCCAGCAGCCTTCGGACAGGGTTGCCGAACACTGAAGCTTTCTTT.

This clone has a single count. At the DNA level, this CDR3 is encoded by other sequences in the same sample as well. J is TRBJ2-7 and V is TRBV28; 9 bases map to TRBD2. Germline V CDR1 and CDR2: MDHEN, SYDVKM. CDR3 length: 15 amino acids. The V gene end was trimmed by 5 bases and the J gene end by 2 bases; junction bases not matched to a gene: 7. CDR3 sequence reads: CASSPGLAGTYEQYF. The CDR3 nucleotides read TGTGCCAGCAGTCCCGGTCTAGCGGGAACCTACGAGCAGTACTTC.

The J gene is TRBJ2-5, the V gene TRBV5-1; 10 nucleotides line up with TRBD1. Germline values: CDR1 SGHRS, CDR2 YFSETQ. CDR3 length equals 14 residues. With V trimmed by 6 bases and J by 1 base, 3 bases remained unmatched. The DNA of the CDR3 is TGCGCCAGCACCAGACAGGGGGCCCAAGAGACCCAGTACTTC. It translates to CASTRQGAQETQYF.

This chain joins TRBV30 and TRBJ2-1; a weak D match, TRBD1 (5 bases). V was shortened by 8 bases and J by 6 bases, with 11 bases between the two germline ends. The CDR3 length is 11 residues. The germline V gene encodes CDR1 GTSNPN and CDR2 SVGIG (reference sequence). The CDR3 nucleotides are TGTGCCGGAAGGGGATTCAATGAGCAGTTCTTC. It codes for CAGRGFNEQFF.